The following is a TCR beta chain sequence with its context. Antigen: not known. Germline V gives CDR1 MNHEY, CDR2 SVGAGI. The CDR3 has 13 residues. V was clipped by 6 bases and J by 10 bases; unmatched bases: 6. Only in-frame clones appear in the TCRdb table, and some are missing; sequencing was by immunoSEQ multiplex PCR. The sample carries fewer than 85,000 clones, about four fifths recorded once. The data originate from a study of T cell responses to AZD1222 COVID-19 vaccine. Study-level results: Baseline antibody screening turned up just a handful of seropositive AZD1222 recipients. Regions 160-218 and 743-854 dominated among vaccine-associated CD4 TCRs spanning spike. Scientists sampled the repertoires only once the peak T cell response had passed. Spike-specific TCR breadth and depth were elevated following two AZD1222 doses.

This clonotype was sampled from an adult who received the AZD1222 COVID-19 vaccine. The chain couples TRBV6-5 to TRBJ1-6; 7 bases fit TRBD1. Sequenced material: peripheral blood, taken 28 days after the second AZD1222 dose. CDR3 DNA: TGTGCCAGCAGATCGACAGGGTGGTCACCCCTCCACTTT. The encoded protein is CASRSTGWSPLHF.